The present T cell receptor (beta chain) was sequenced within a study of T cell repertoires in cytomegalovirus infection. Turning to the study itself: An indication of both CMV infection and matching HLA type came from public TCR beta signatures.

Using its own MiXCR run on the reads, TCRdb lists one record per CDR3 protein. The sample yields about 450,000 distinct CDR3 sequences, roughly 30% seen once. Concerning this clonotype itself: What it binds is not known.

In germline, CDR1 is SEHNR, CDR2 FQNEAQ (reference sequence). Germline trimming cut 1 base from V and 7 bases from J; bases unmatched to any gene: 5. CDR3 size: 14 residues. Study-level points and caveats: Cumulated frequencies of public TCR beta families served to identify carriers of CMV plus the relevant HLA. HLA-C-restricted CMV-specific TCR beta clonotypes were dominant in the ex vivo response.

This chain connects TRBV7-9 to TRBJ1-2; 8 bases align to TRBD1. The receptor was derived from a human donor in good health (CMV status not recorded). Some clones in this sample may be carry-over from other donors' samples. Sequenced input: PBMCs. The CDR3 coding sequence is TGTGCCAGCAGCTTAGAGGCCAGGGGGCGTGGCTACACCTTC. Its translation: CASSLEARGRGYTF.